This is a list of T cell receptor beta chains from one sample in a study of blood T cell dynamics during melanoma immunotherapy. TCRdb's copy holds only in-frame clones and misses some; the assay was immunoSEQ multiplex PCR. The table shows about 16,000 clones, with 85% to 95% occurring only once. The sequencing here drew on effector memory CD8+ T cells from blood, taken from a patient treated with checkpoint blockade. The receptor source for this set is a human donor with melanoma. Both conserved end residues are part of each CDR3. D genes are given only for firm matches. Rows may omit the clone size; those that give it use once, few, many or a size class.

D gene: TRBD1; J gene: TRBJ1-2; clone size: NA; CDR3 length: 15; V gene: TRBV5-4; CDR3 protein: CASSYGQGGYYGYTF; CDR3 DNA: TGTGCCAGCAGCTACGGACAGGGCGGGTACTATGGCTACACCTTC
D gene: NA; J gene: TRBJ2-3; clone size: NA; CDR3 length: 15; V gene: TRBV27; CDR3 protein: CASGEGLADTDTQYF; CDR3 DNA: TGTGCCAGCGGCGAGGGCCTGGCTGACACAGATACGCAGTATTTT
D gene: TRBD2; J gene: TRBJ2-1; clone size: NA; CDR3 length: 15; V gene: TRBV19; CDR3 protein: CASRIGTSGYNEQFF; CDR3 DNA: TGTGCCAGTAGGATCGGAACTAGCGGATACAATGAGCAGTTCTTC
D gene: NA; J gene: TRBJ2-7; clone size: NA; CDR3 length: 14; V gene: TRBV11-2; CDR3 protein: CASSSRRDSYEQYF; CDR3 DNA: TGTGCCAGCAGCTCCAGACGGGACTCCTACGAGCAGTACTTC
D gene: NA; J gene: TRBJ2-3; clone size: NA; CDR3 length: 13; V gene: TRBV5-5; CDR3 protein: CASSMGPQDTQYF; CDR3 DNA: TGTGCCAGCAGCATGGGGCCACAAGATACGCAGTATTTT
D gene: TRBD2; J gene: TRBJ2-1; clone size: NA; CDR3 length: 16; V gene: TRBV4-2; CDR3 protein: CASSQVAGGENNEQFF; CDR3 DNA: TGTGCCAGCAGCCAAGTAGCGGGAGGCGAGAACAATGAGCAGTTCTTC
D gene: NA; J gene: TRBJ2-3; clone size: once; CDR3 length: 13; V gene: TRBV27; CDR3 protein: CASSLWPVGTQYF; CDR3 DNA: TGTGCCAGCAGTTTATGGCCAGTCGGCACGCAGTATTTT
D gene: TRBD2; J gene: TRBJ2-1; clone size: NA; CDR3 length: 15; V gene: TRBV6-1; CDR3 protein: CASSETGGRFNEQFF; CDR3 DNA: TGTGCCAGCAGTGAAACTGGCGGGAGGTTTAATGAGCAGTTCTTC
D gene: NA; J gene: TRBJ1-5; clone size: NA; CDR3 length: 14; V gene: TRBV19; CDR3 protein: CASSMEDSNQPQHF; CDR3 DNA: TGTGCCAGTAGTATGGAGGATAGCAATCAGCCCCAGCATTTT
D gene: NA; J gene: TRBJ1-2; clone size: NA; CDR3 length: 13; V gene: TRBV9; CDR3 protein: CASSVRSSGGYTF; CDR3 DNA: TGTGCCAGCAGCGTAAGGTCGTCTGGGGGCTACACCTTC
D gene: NA; J gene: TRBJ1-1; clone size: NA; CDR3 length: 12; V gene: TRBV6-5; CDR3 protein: CASNTGTREAFF; CDR3 DNA: TGTGCCAGCAACACCGGGACCCGTGAAGCTTTCTTT
D gene: NA; J gene: TRBJ2-5; clone size: NA; CDR3 length: 15; V gene: TRBV27; CDR3 protein: CASSLSGPSYWEQYF; CDR3 DNA: TGTGCCAGCAGTTTATCGGGTCCTTCTTACTGGGAGCAGTACTTC
D gene: NA; J gene: TRBJ1-1; clone size: NA; CDR3 length: 13; V gene: TRBV7-8; CDR3 protein: CASSSYQNTEAFF; CDR3 DNA: TGTGCCAGCAGCTCATACCAGAACACTGAAGCTTTCTTT
D gene: TRBD2; J gene: TRBJ2-1; clone size: NA; CDR3 length: 15; V gene: TRBV9; CDR3 protein: CASSASGGSYNEQFF; CDR3 DNA: TGTGCCAGCAGCGCTAGCGGCGGCTCCTACAATGAGCAGTTCTTC
D gene: TRBD1; J gene: TRBJ2-1; clone size: NA; CDR3 length: 13; V gene: TRBV28; CDR3 protein: CASGTGWNNEQFF; CDR3 DNA: TGTGCCAGCGGGACAGGGTGGAACAATGAGCAGTTCTTC
D gene: NA; J gene: TRBJ2-7; clone size: once; CDR3 length: 14; V gene: TRBV27; CDR3 protein: CASSLYAVSYEQYF; CDR3 DNA: TGTGCCAGCAGTTTATATGCGGTCTCCTACGAGCAGTACTTC
D gene: NA; J gene: TRBJ2-7; clone size: NA; CDR3 length: 11; V gene: TRBV13; CDR3 protein: CASSLGDEQYF; CDR3 DNA: TGTGCCAGCAGCTTAGGGGACGAGCAGTACTTC
D gene: NA; J gene: TRBJ2-2; clone size: NA; CDR3 length: 14; V gene: TRBV27; CDR3 protein: CASSLGVGTGELFF; CDR3 DNA: TGTGCCAGCAGTCTCGGAGTGGGCACCGGGGAGCTGTTTTTT
D gene: NA; J gene: TRBJ2-3; clone size: NA; CDR3 length: 15; V gene: TRBV15; CDR3 protein: CATSTVFGIADTQYF; CDR3 DNA: TGTGCCACCAGCACCGTTTTCGGCATAGCAGATACGCAGTATTTT
D gene: NA; J gene: TRBJ2-1; clone size: NA; CDR3 length: 14; V gene: TRBV6-1; CDR3 protein: CASSEVDSYNEQFF; CDR3 DNA: TGTGCCAGCAGTGAAGTCGACTCCTACAATGAGCAGTTCTTC
D gene: TRBD1; J gene: TRBJ2-1; clone size: NA; CDR3 length: 15; V gene: TRBV19; CDR3 protein: CASSQDRVSYNEQFF; CDR3 DNA: TGTGCCAGTAGTCAGGACAGGGTTTCCTACAATGAGCAGTTCTTC
D gene: TRBD2; J gene: TRBJ2-7; clone size: NA; CDR3 length: 16; V gene: TRBV4-2; CDR3 protein: CASSQDSGEGRGEQYF; CDR3 DNA: TGTGCCAGCAGCCAAGATTCGGGGGAGGGCCGGGGTGAGCAGTACTTC
D gene: TRBD2; J gene: TRBJ2-1; clone size: once; CDR3 length: 20; V gene: TRBV5-8; CDR3 protein: CASSFTGTSGPPWDYNEQFF; CDR3 DNA: TGTGCCAGCAGCTTCACCGGGACTAGCGGGCCCCCCTGGGATTACAATGAGCAGTTCTTC
D gene: TRBD1; J gene: TRBJ2-7; clone size: NA; CDR3 length: 13; V gene: TRBV6-6; CDR3 protein: CASRDGQDYEQYF; CDR3 DNA: TGTGCCAGCAGGGACGGACAGGACTACGAGCAGTACTTC
D gene: TRBD1; J gene: TRBJ2-7; clone size: NA; CDR3 length: 13; V gene: TRBV11-2; CDR3 protein: CASSLRQGYEQYF; CDR3 DNA: TGTGCCAGCAGCCTCAGACAGGGCTACGAGCAGTACTTC
D gene: NA; J gene: TRBJ2-7; clone size: NA; CDR3 length: 14; V gene: TRBV6-1; CDR3 protein: CASQPLVFAYEQYF; CDR3 DNA: TGTGCCAGCCAACCCCTGGTATTCGCCTACGAGCAGTACTTC
D gene: TRBD2; J gene: TRBJ2-3; clone size: once; CDR3 length: 15; V gene: TRBV7-2; CDR3 protein: CASSLGTSGIDTQYF; CDR3 DNA: TGTGCCAGCAGCTTAGGGACTAGCGGGATAGATACGCAGTATTTT
D gene: NA; J gene: TRBJ2-1; clone size: NA; CDR3 length: 16; V gene: TRBV7-9; CDR3 protein: CASSFFDASSYNEQFF; CDR3 DNA: TGTGCCAGCAGCTTTTTCGACGCAAGCTCCTACAATGAGCAGTTCTTC
D gene: TRBD2; J gene: TRBJ2-7; clone size: NA; CDR3 length: 17; V gene: TRBV4-1; CDR3 protein: CASSHTMGGTSGLEQYF; CDR3 DNA: TGCGCCAGCAGCCACACAATGGGGGGGACTAGCGGACTCGAGCAGTACTTC
D gene: TRBD1; J gene: TRBJ2-7; clone size: NA; CDR3 length: 14; V gene: TRBV9; CDR3 protein: CASSVGDSPMEQYF; CDR3 DNA: TGTGCCAGCAGCGTAGGGGACAGCCCGATGGAGCAGTACTTC
D gene: TRBD1; J gene: TRBJ1-6; clone size: NA; CDR3 length: 16; V gene: TRBV4-1; CDR3 protein: CASSQAPTGYNSPLHF; CDR3 DNA: TGCGCCAGCAGCCAAGCTCCGACAGGGTACAATTCACCCCTCCACTTT
D gene: NA; J gene: TRBJ2-7; clone size: NA; CDR3 length: 12; V gene: TRBV6-5; CDR3 protein: CASSPSSYEQYF; CDR3 DNA: TGTGCCAGCAGTCCGAGCTCCTACGAGCAGTACTTC
D gene: NA; J gene: TRBJ1-5; clone size: few; CDR3 length: 12; V gene: TRBV7-9; CDR3 protein: CASSLGNQPQHF; CDR3 DNA: TGTGCCAGCAGCCTGGGCAATCAGCCCCAGCATTTT
D gene: NA; J gene: TRBJ2-7; clone size: NA; CDR3 length: 14; V gene: TRBV5-6; CDR3 protein: CASRPSGGSYEQYF; CDR3 DNA: TGTGCCAGCAGGCCATCCGGGGGCTCCTACGAGCAGTACTTC
D gene: TRBD2; J gene: TRBJ2-1; clone size: NA; CDR3 length: 15; V gene: TRBV9; CDR3 protein: CASSVDQREGNEQFF; CDR3 DNA: TGTGCCAGCAGCGTAGACCAGCGGGAGGGTAATGAGCAGTTCTTC
D gene: TRBD2; J gene: TRBJ2-1; clone size: NA; CDR3 length: 16; V gene: TRBV7-2; CDR3 protein: CASSPTGTRLYNEQFF; CDR3 DNA: TGTGCCAGCAGCCCAACCGGGACTAGGCTCTACAATGAGCAGTTCTTC
D gene: NA; J gene: TRBJ1-6; clone size: NA; CDR3 length: 12; V gene: TRBV27; CDR3 protein: CASSLSGRLLHF; CDR3 DNA: TGTGCCAGCAGTTTATCGGGACGCCTCCTCCACTTT
D gene: NA; J gene: TRBJ2-7; clone size: once; CDR3 length: 16; V gene: TRBV7-8; CDR3 protein: CASSLLPGLSDYEQYF; CDR3 DNA: TGTGCCAGCAGCTTACTGCCGGGACTTAGCGACTACGAGCAGTACTTC
D gene: NA; J gene: TRBJ1-3; clone size: NA; CDR3 length: 14; V gene: TRBV19; CDR3 protein: CASSTGRERNTIYF; CDR3 DNA: TGTGCCAGTAGTACCGGAAGGGAGAGAAACACCATATATTTT
D gene: TRBD1; J gene: TRBJ2-1; clone size: NA; CDR3 length: 13; V gene: TRBV10-3; CDR3 protein: CASKGQGPDEQFF; CDR3 DNA: TGTGCCTCGAAGGGACAGGGCCCCGATGAGCAGTTCTTC
D gene: NA; J gene: TRBJ2-1; clone size: NA; CDR3 length: 13; V gene: TRBV12-5; CDR3 protein: CASGRLGYNEQFF; CDR3 DNA: TGTGCTAGTGGTCGGCTGGGATACAATGAGCAGTTCTTC
D gene: NA; J gene: TRBJ2-7; clone size: NA; CDR3 length: 13; V gene: TRBV7-9; CDR3 protein: CASSARATYEQYF; CDR3 DNA: TGTGCCAGCAGCGCCCGGGCCACCTACGAGCAGTACTTC
D gene: TRBD1; J gene: TRBJ1-1; clone size: NA; CDR3 length: 14; V gene: TRBV7-9; CDR3 protein: CASSSSRTGGGAFF; CDR3 DNA: TGTGCCAGCAGCTCTAGCCGTACAGGGGGCGGTGCTTTCTTT
D gene: NA; J gene: TRBJ2-7; clone size: NA; CDR3 length: 13; V gene: TRBV29-1; CDR3 protein: CSGGDAGSYEQYF; CDR3 DNA: TGCAGCGGGGGGGATGCGGGCTCCTACGAGCAGTACTTC
D gene: NA; J gene: TRBJ2-1; clone size: NA; CDR3 length: 13; V gene: TRBV5-4; CDR3 protein: CASSSDRYNEQFF; CDR3 DNA: TGTGCCAGCAGCTCCGACAGGTACAATGAGCAGTTCTTC